A single sample gave rise to the 27 T cell receptor beta chains below, sequenced in a study of T cell changes during pregnancy in multiple sclerosis. Sequencing used immunoSEQ multiplex PCR; TCRdb keeps in-frame clones, though not all of them. The sample holds around 50,000 clones, roughly 89% seen once. Input material: peripheral blood from another person, used as feeder cells. These receptors were taken from a human donor whose cells served as feeder cells for cultures in a pregnancy study.

This clone was picked up one time. The rearrangement links TRBV5-1 to TRBJ2-7, with D maybe TRBD2 (5 bases). This CDR3 comprises 15 residues. V lost 4 bases, J lost 5 bases, and 19 bases lay in between. CDR1 and CDR2 from the germline V gene are SGHRS and YFSETQ. The CDR3 nucleotides read TGCGCCAGCAGCCGGGCCGAGCGGCGCCTGAACGAGCAGTACTTC. It translates to CASSRAERRLNEQYF.

The chain links TRBV7-9 to TRBJ2-1; D is possibly TRBD2 (5 bases). This CDR3 is 12 amino acids long. V lost 1 base and J 9 bases, leaving 7 bases between the germline ends. Per the germline V gene, CDR1 is SEHNR and CDR2 is FQNEAQ (reference sequence). The CDR3 DNA follows: TGTGCCAGCAGCTTAGTAGCGACTGAGCAGTTCTTC. Residues: CASSLVATEQFF.

The CDR3 loop is CASSRSSEKLFF. CDR3 DNA sequence: TGTGCCAGCAGCCGTTCCTCTGAAAAACTGTTTTTT. The chain carries TRBV7-8 and TRBJ1-4; D ambiguous. This CDR3 is built from 12 residues. Trimming removed 5 bases from V and 7 bases from J, with 8 bases in between. The germline gives CDR1 SGHVS, CDR2 FQNEAQ.

The chain links TRBV27 to TRBJ1-1, with D unclear. CDR3 length: 14 residues. CDR1 is MNHEY, CDR2 SMNVEV, per germline (reference sequence). V lost 5 bases, J lost 0 bases, and 10 bases lay in between. CDR3: CASSLTPMNTEAFF. CDR3 nucleotide sequence: TGTGCCAGCAGTCTTACACCCATGAACACTGAAGCTTTCTTT.

This clone was picked up one time. The rearrangement joins TRBV28 to TRBJ2-5; D could derive from TRBD1 or TRBD2 (5 bases each). Trimming stripped 7 bases from V and 10 bases from J, with 16 bases between. In germline, CDR1 is MDHEN, CDR2 SYDVKM. The CDR3 is 12 residues long. CDR3 protein: CASNQGPLGQYF. CDR3 nucleotide sequence: TGTGCCAGCAACCAGGGACCCCTCGGCCAGTACTTC.

The gene calls are TRBV7-6 and TRBJ1-1, with D possibly being TRBD1 (6 bases). Germline CDR1 is SGHVS and CDR2 is FNYEAQ. Trimming cost V 5 bases and J 3 bases, with 10 bases left between them. This CDR3 is built from 13 residues. The CDR3 sequence is CASSEQGYTEAFF. As DNA, the CDR3 is TGTGCCAGCAGCGAACAGGGATACACTGAAGCTTTCTTT.

This sequence joins TRBV4-2 and TRBJ1-5; a possible D gene is TRBD1 (5 bases). This CDR3 is 14 amino acids long. V lost 2 bases to trimming and J lost 1 base, with 6 bases between them. Germline CDR1 is LGHNA and CDR2 is YNFKEQ. For the CDR3, the DNA is TGTGCCAGCAGCCAACGGGGGAGCAATCAGCCCCAGCATTTT. Translated: CASSQRGSNQPQHF.

This clone was seen a few times. The chain carries TRBV9 and TRBJ2-2; D is unclear. Germline V gives CDR1 SGDLS, CDR2 YYNGEE. The CDR3 is made up of 14 amino acids. Trimming shortened V by 0 bases and J by 0 bases, and 3 bases separated the two germline ends. The CDR3 DNA is TGTGCCAGCAGCGTAGGGCCGAACACCGGGGAGCTGTTTTTT. Protein product: CASSVGPNTGELFF.

The gene calls are TRBV6-5 and TRBJ1-4; possible D gene TRBD1, 5 bases. With 5 bases removed from V and 8 bases from J, the gap between germline ends came to 12 bases. The length of the CDR3 is 13 residues. In germline, CDR1 is MNHEY, CDR2 SVGAGI. This chain's CDR3 is CASSPLGAEKLFF. DNA of the CDR3: TGTGCCAGCAGTCCCCTAGGGGCGGAAAAACTGTTTTTT.

V is TRBV11-2 and J is TRBJ2-1; D gene uncertain. V was pared by 0 bases and J by 5 bases, with 8 bases between. CDR3 length: 14 residues. Germline lookup yields CDR1 SGHAT and CDR2 FQNNGV. DNA for the CDR3: TGTGCCAGCAGCTTAGATGACGTAAACAATGAGCAGTTCTTC. Its protein is CASSLDDVNNEQFF.

Points on this clone: At one of its ends the junction is not consistent with the germline gene, which may arise from a read error. The rearrangement uses TRBV5-3 and TRBJ2-7; TRBD2 aligns across 9 bases. TRBV5-3 is classed as an ORF, of uncertain function. This CDR3 has 15 residues. The CDR3 DNA reads TGTGCCAGCAGCTTTGGGACCGCGGGAGGGCTCGAGCAGTACTTC. The encoded protein is CASSFGTAGGLEQYF.

V usage is TRBV19 and J usage is TRBJ1-2; tentative D call: TRBD1 (5 bases). V dropped 11 bases and J dropped 6 bases, with 10 bases sitting between them. The CDR3 contains 10 residues. CDR1 is LNHDA, CDR2 SQIVND, per germline (reference sequence). The CDR3 spells CASEGNGYTF. In DNA form, the CDR3 reads TGTGCCTCTGAGGGGAATGGCTACACCTTC.

The genes are TRBV28 and TRBJ2-1; D gene ambiguous. Between the trimmed V and J ends, which lost 4 bases and 4 bases, there was a span of 8 bases. The germline CDR1 and CDR2 sequences are MDHEN and SYDVKM. CDR3 length equals 13 residues. CDR3 in DNA: TGTGCCAGCAGTTGGAACATTTACAATGAGCAGTTCTTC. Protein: CASSWNIYNEQFF.

The chain couples TRBV4-3 to TRBJ2-3, with 8 bases identical to TRBD2. The J segment lost 4 bases and the V segment lost 2 bases, leaving 5 bases of the junction unmatched. The CDR3 covers 15 residues. Germline V CDR1 and CDR2: LGHNA, YSLEER. CDR3 protein: CASSQRGRIADTQYF. Here the CDR3 DNA reads TGCGCCAGCAGCCAACGCGGGAGGATAGCAGATACGCAGTATTTT.

The chain employs TRBV7-2 and TRBJ2-3, with D perhaps matching TRBD2 (6 bases). V lost 4 bases and J lost 2, with 19 bases in between. This CDR3 spans 17 amino acids. Germline V gives CDR1 SGHTA, CDR2 FQGNSA. For the CDR3, the DNA is TGTGCCAGCAGCTATCGCAAAGGGCGGGGATACACAGATACGCAGTATTTT. It encodes CASSYRKGRGYTDTQYF.

By proportion, this clone is medium-sized. The chain combines TRBV7-9 with TRBJ2-7; tentative D call: TRBD2 (6 bases). Germline assignment: CDR1 SEHNR and CDR2 FQNEAQ (reference sequence). V was pared by 5 bases and J by 3 bases, with 11 bases between. This CDR3 contains 13 residues. CDR3: CASSHGTLYEQYF. For the CDR3, the DNA is TGTGCCAGCAGCCACGGGACTCTCTACGAGCAGTACTTC.

The chain uses TRBV28 and TRBJ1-2, with 7 bases identical to TRBD1. The germline V gene has CDR1 MDHEN and CDR2 SYDVKM. Germline trimming cut 7 bases from V and 7 bases from J; bases unmatched to any gene: 21. This CDR3 has 17 residues. For the CDR3, the DNA is TGTGCCAGCAACTTAGGGGGGACAGACCCCCGCGGGGGTGGCTACACCTTC. Protein product: CASNLGGTDPRGGGYTF.

The chain uses TRBV28 and TRBJ2-3; 9 positions match TRBD1. J lost 0 bases, V lost 5 bases, and 3 bases had no gene match. Looked up from germline, CDR1 is MDHEN and CDR2 is SYDVKM. The CDR3 runs to 15 residues. Written as DNA, the CDR3 is TGTGCCAGCAGTGCCGGGACAGGGAGCACAGATACGCAGTATTTT. This sequence encodes CASSAGTGSTDTQYF.

V usage is TRBV7-2 and J usage is TRBJ2-7; D uncertain. The length of the CDR3 is 13 residues. Germline CDR1 and CDR2: SGHTA and FQGNSA. Trimming shortened V by 5 bases and J by 6 bases, and 14 bases separated the two germline ends. The CDR3 nucleotides read TGTGCCAGCAGCCTATGGTTGGGTGGCGAGCAGTACTTC. Amino acid sequence: CASSLWLGGEQYF.

This clone was seen once. The gene calls are TRBV11-2 and TRBJ1-3; D might be TRBD1 (6 bases). Germline V gives CDR1 SGHAT, CDR2 FQNNGV. Trimming pared 1 base from V and 0 bases from J, leaving 13 bases between. The CDR3 has 17 amino acids. The CDR3 DNA follows: TGTGCCAGCAGCTTAGTACACAGGGCCGACTCTGGAAACACCATATATTTT. Translating gives CASSLVHRADSGNTIYF.

The CDR3 DNA follows: TGTGCCAGCAGCCAGCCCCTAGCGGGAGGATACAATGAGCAGTTCTTC. It is translated as CASSQPLAGGYNEQFF. The rearrangement joins TRBV7-3 to TRBJ2-1, with 11 positions matching TRBD2. Trimming at V came to 5 bases and at J to 4 bases, leaving 7 bases not matched to a gene. Germline loops: CDR1 SGHTA, CDR2 FQGTGA. The CDR3 totals 16 residues.

The chain joins TRBV6-1 to TRBJ2-7; unclear D gene. The germline CDR1 and CDR2 sequences are MNHNS and SASEGT. CDR3 length: 16 amino acids. Trimming removed 0 bases at V and 0 bases at J, with 12 bases between. CDR3 sequence: CASSEAGSWDSYEQYF. In DNA form, the CDR3 reads TGTGCCAGCAGTGAAGCGGGTAGCTGGGACTCCTACGAGCAGTACTTC.

The rearrangement joins TRBV10-3 to TRBJ1-5; D unresolved. Germline CDR1 ENHRY, CDR2 SYGVKD. CDR3 length: 14 amino acids. V lost 3 bases to trimming and J lost 1 base, with 7 bases between them. The CDR3 loop reads CAISESQSNQPQHF. The CDR3 DNA reads as TGTGCCATCAGTGAAAGTCAGAGCAATCAGCCCCAGCATTTT.

The V gene is TRBV7-9, the J gene TRBJ1-1; D is ambiguous. The CDR3 runs 14 residues. V shed 3 bases and J shed 1 base, with 9 bases lying between them. Germline CDR1 is SEHNR and CDR2 is FQNEAQ (reference sequence). The CDR3 DNA follows: TGTGCCAGCAGCTTGGGCGGGCGGAACACTGAAGCTTTCTTT. As protein: CASSLGGRNTEAFF.

This chain uses TRBV9 with TRBJ2-1; 9 bases align to TRBD2. Germline V CDR1 and CDR2: SGDLS, YYNGEE. V lost 4 bases and J lost 0; bases outside the gene matches: 11. The CDR3 spans 18 residues. The CDR3 DNA follows: TGTGCCAGCAGCCCCCGCGGTAGCGGGGGTAGCTCCTACAATGAGCAGTTCTTC. This translates into CASSPRGSGGSSYNEQFF. Full variable domain (rest looked up from reference TRBV9 and TRBJ2-1): DSGVTQTPKHLITATGQRVTLRCSPRSGDLSVYWYQQSLDQGLQFLIQYYNGEERAKGNILERFSAQQFPDLHSELNLSSLELGDSALYFCASSPRGSGGSSYNEQFFGPGTRLTVL.

This sequence joins TRBV18 and TRBJ2-7; 7 positions match TRBD1. The CDR3 spans 16 residues. Losses at the gene ends were 2 bases for V and 3 bases for J; bases not matched to a gene: 10. Germline CDR1 reads KGHSH; CDR2 reads LQKENI. CDR3 nucleotides: TGTGCCAGCTCACCAAGGCAGAGACAGGGAAGCTACGAGCAGTACTTC. Its translation: CASSPRQRQGSYEQYF.

V gene TRBV5-1 combines with J gene TRBJ2-1; 13 nucleotides match TRBD2. The V segment lost 4 bases and the J segment 6 bases; nucleotides outside the gene matches: 7. The CDR3 contains 16 residues. Germline values: CDR1 SGHRS, CDR2 YFSETQ. CDR3 amino acids: CASSLRTSGSFNEQFF. The CDR3 DNA sequence: TGCGCCAGCAGCCTACGGACTAGCGGGAGTTTCAATGAGCAGTTCTTC.